This TCR beta chain was sequenced for a study of blood T cells in healthy people across ages. This CDR3 comprises 16 residues. Per the germline V gene, CDR1 is SQVTM and CDR2 is ANQGSEA. Germline trimming cut 5 bases from V and 2 bases from J; bases unmatched to any gene: 13. A J-beta primer mix and a sample-barcoded 5' primer were used in a second PCR of roughly 6 to 12 cycles. A single record per CDR3 protein comes from TCRdb applying MiXCR to the 5' RACE reads. In the table there are around 1,700,000 distinct CDR3 sequences, 28% of which are singletons. Sequences were obtained from blood. This sequence joins TRBV29-1 and TRBJ1-2, with TRBD1 identical over 8 bases. The receptor was isolated from a woman in her 30s in good health. The CDR3 region is CSVTTFQDRDNYGYTF. In DNA, the CDR3 is TGCAGCGTTACAACCTTCCAGGACAGGGACAACTATGGCTACACCTTC.